The text below deals with one T cell receptor (beta chain). Original handling: Estimates of nucleated cell counts were drawn from the amplification of reference gene primers. The protocol was immunoSEQ multiplex PCR, while the TCRdb copy is restricted to in-frame clones and leaves out a portion. From that table come the V and J calls and clone size; the DNA was used to work out D and trimming. The sample includes 60,000 to 75,000 clones, just over 85% of them seen just once. This entry comes from a study of blood T cell repertoires in COVID-19. Background on the study: PBMCs, B-cell-depleted T cells, or T cells were the source of the cDNA or gDNA that made up the material.

V lost 11 bases and J lost 4; bases outside the gene matches: 10. Germline lookup yields CDR1 MNHEY and CDR2 SVGAGI. This CDR3 is 13 amino acids long. V usage is TRBV6-5 and J usage is TRBJ1-2; TRBD1 agrees at 7 bases. The sequenced material came from peripheral blood. This sequence originates from a man aged 30 to 39 with acute or convalescent COVID-19. The CDR3 DNA sequence: TGTGCCCTAGACCTACAGGGGATCTATGGCTACACCTTC. As protein: CALDLQGIYGYTF.